A selection of T cell receptor beta chains follows, all from one sample in a study of T-cell reconstitution after alpha-beta-depleted transplantation in children. TCRdb fed the PCR reads into MiXCR, producing one record per CDR3 protein. The sample consists of some 550,000 distinct CDR3 sequences, around 17% of them appearing once. This sample comprised PBMCs from the stem cell graft donor, obtained from the stem cell graft. The receptors were gathered from a human donor who donated a stem cell graft to a child with acute lymphoblastic leukemia. The conserved cysteine and the conserved F or W are not part of the CDR3 here.

j_gene | v_gene | CDR3aa
TRBJ1-1 | TRBV10-3 | AISESFVGGTEAF
TRBJ1-3 | TRBV7-6 | ASSSLQGSGNTIY
TRBJ2-1 | TRBV27 | ASSWTSVSSYNEQF
TRBJ2-1 | TRBV4-2 | ASSDKIREQF
TRBJ2-2 | TRBV29-1 | SVEGLGLANTGELF
TRBJ1-1 | TRBV29-1 | SVEGGLDTEAF
TRBJ1-5 | TRBV5-6 | ASTSSRRYSNQPQH
TRBJ1-2 | TRBV20-1 | SARGLRDTGLGVGYT
TRBJ2-5 | TRBV20-1 | SATIGTSVWETRY
TRBJ1-3 | TRBV5-1 | ASSRDSPTGNTIY
TRBJ1-5 | TRBV9 | ASSVGTGVYQPQH
TRBJ2-4 | TRBV20-1 | SARDTREAKNIQY
TRBJ1-1 | TRBV2 | ASSDTGSANTEAF
TRBJ2-4 | TRBV5-1 | ASSLGALAKNIQY
TRBJ2-1 | TRBV19 | ASHPGQGVNEQF